This TCR beta chain was documented in a study of beta chain features in type 1 diabetes. As for the study in general: Comparable age, gender and cell yields were observed in patients relative to healthy donors.

Via CD45RO/CCR7/CD25/CD127/CD95/CD27, cells of the CD4+ naive, central memory, regulatory and stem cell-like memory subsets were sorted. The germline V gene has CDR1 MNHEY and CDR2 SMNVEV (reference sequence). CDR3 size: 16 residues. V dropped 4 bases and J dropped 0 bases, with 14 bases sitting between them. As every portion of the isolated RNA was reverse transcribed, the sequencing read expressed TCRB transcripts. Reads from naive, central memory and regulatory T cell samples averaged roughly 3.6 million. The repertoire was sequenced with immunoSEQ multiplex PCR; TCRdb's copy has only in-frame clones and lacks some. The sample shows 860,000 or so clones, 15% to 20% of them seen only once.

Sequenced sample: naive CD4+ T cells from blood. This receptor was taken from a woman aged 18-29 years in good health. The gene calls are TRBV27 and TRBJ2-3; a possible D gene is TRBD2 (6 bases). The CDR3: CASSSPGLKSTDTQYF. CDR3 DNA sequence: TGTGCCAGCAGTTCGCCGGGACTTAAGAGCACAGATACGCAGTATTTT.